One and the same sample provided the 27 T cell receptor beta chains below, sequenced in a study of early T cells in non-severe SARS-CoV-2 infection. TCRdb fed the 5' RACE reads into MiXCR, producing one record per CDR3 protein. The sample lists about 27,000 distinct CDR3 sequences, about 5% occurring once. The sample comprised whole blood. The receptor source for this set is an adult who was a healthcare worker with PCR-confirmed SARS-CoV-2 infection or an uninfected control (not recorded which).

This clonotype was detected many times. This chain links TRBV7-9 with TRBJ2-7; TRBD1 matches 8 bases. Germline CDR1 reads SEHNR; CDR2 reads FQNEAQ (reference sequence). CDR3 length: 15 residues. V was clipped by 1 base and J by 6 bases; unmatched bases: 8. CDR3 in amino acids: CASSLVGTGYFEQYF. CDR3 DNA: TGTGCCAGCAGCTTAGTGGGGACAGGTTACTTCGAGCAGTACTTC.

The V call is TRBV19, the J call TRBJ2-2; D possibly corresponds to TRBD2 (6 bases). CDR1 is LNHDA, CDR2 SQIVND, per germline (reference sequence). The CDR3 sequence is 18 residues long. V was shortened by 10 bases and J by 2 bases, with 26 bases between the two germline ends. CDR3 nucleotide sequence: TGTGCCACTCCCCCCTGGCTAGCGCTTGGGTTTAACACCGGGGAGCTGTTTTTT. Its protein is CATPPWLALGFNTGELFF.

Relative to its sample, this clonotype is medium-sized. The chain joins TRBV7-9 to TRBJ2-1; 13 bases map to TRBD2. The CDR3 length is 19 residues. Germline V gives CDR1 SEHNR, CDR2 FQNEAQ (reference sequence). Losses at the gene ends were 5 bases for V and 4 bases for J; bases not matched to a gene: 14. The CDR3 coding sequence is TGTGCCAGCAGCCCAGACCCCTATCGGACTAGCGGGAGTTACAATGAGCAGTTCTTC. This encodes CASSPDPYRTSGSYNEQFF.

There are many counts of this clonotype. The J gene is TRBJ2-3, the V gene TRBV20-1, with D maybe TRBD2 (5 bases). V was clipped by 3 bases and J by 1 base, with 11 bases between them. The V gene's germline CDR1 is DFQATT and CDR2 SNEGSKA (reference sequence). This CDR3 contains 14 residues. Here the CDR3 reads CSASRSGRTDTQYF. The CDR3, as DNA: TGCAGTGCTAGTAGGAGCGGTCGCACAGATACGCAGTATTTT.

The chain recombines TRBV7-9 with TRBJ1-1, with D perhaps TRBD1 (5 bases). Trimming stripped 6 bases from V and 6 bases from J, with 11 bases between. The CDR3 is 12 residues long. CDR1 and CDR2 (germline): SEHNR, FQNEAQ (reference sequence). In DNA, the CDR3 is TGTGCCAGCAGTCGAGACAGTCCTGAAGCTTTCTTT. Translation: CASSRDSPEAFF.

This clonotype has a count of ten or more. The chain combines TRBV20-1 with TRBJ2-1, with TRBD2 matching over 11 bases. The CDR3 is 16 amino acids. The J segment lost 4 bases and the V segment lost 0 bases, leaving 5 bases of the junction unmatched. The V gene's germline CDR1 is DFQATT and CDR2 SNEGSKA (reference sequence). The CDR3 sequence is CSARDPTSGAYNEQFF. CDR3 DNA: TGCAGTGCTAGAGATCCGACTAGCGGGGCGTACAATGAGCAGTTCTTC.

The CDR3 sequence: CAGAREGEQYF. CDR3 coding DNA: TGTGCCGGAGCTCGAGAAGGAGAGCAGTACTTC. The V and J genes are TRBV2 and TRBJ2-7; no firm D call. The CDR3 runs to 11 residues. CDR1 and CDR2 from the germline V gene are SNHLY and FYNNEI. Trimming stripped 11 bases from V and 7 bases from J, with 15 bases between.

This clonotype came up many times. This chain connects TRBV11-2 to TRBJ1-2; D is undetermined. V dropped 2 bases and J dropped 8 bases, with 9 bases sitting between them. Germline V gene sequence: CDR1 SGHAT, CDR2 FQNNGV. This CDR3 is 12 amino acids long. CDR3 protein: CASSLTPEGYTF. The DNA of the CDR3 is TGTGCCAGCAGCTTAACCCCTGAGGGCTACACCTTC.

At least ten counts were recorded for this clonotype. The J gene is TRBJ2-7, the V gene TRBV27, with TRBD1 as a possible D gene (6 bases). V lost 8 bases and J lost 3, with 17 bases in between. There are 14 residues in the CDR3. Germline CDR1 MNHEY, CDR2 SMNVEV (reference sequence). The CDR3 bases are TGTGCCAGCCAGCAGGGGACCAACCTCTACGAGCAGTACTTC. Encoded protein: CASQQGTNLYEQYF.

This clonotype was seen many times. The chain couples TRBV6-2 or TRBV6-3 to TRBJ1-5, with D perhaps TRBD1 (5 bases). The length of the CDR3 is 15 residues. Germline CDR1 reads MNHEY; CDR2 reads SVGEGT. Trimming shortened V by 5 bases and J by 5 bases, and 16 bases separated the two germline ends. The DNA for the CDR3 is TGTGCCAGCAGTACTTACAGGATACGGGATCAGCCCCAGCATTTT. It encodes CASSTYRIRDQPQHF.

By frequency in the sample, this clonotype is medium-sized (0.01 to 0.1%). This chain connects TRBV29-1 to TRBJ1-3; D not resolved. This CDR3 contains 12 residues. V was shortened by 1 base and J by 7 bases, with 8 bases between the two germline ends. Germline values: CDR1 SQVTM, CDR2 ANQGSEA. CDR3 amino acids: CSVEVGRNTIYF. CDR3 in DNA: TGCAGCGTTGAAGTCGGGAGGAACACCATATATTTT.

This clonotype came up many times. This chain joins TRBV6-2 or TRBV6-3 and TRBJ2-2; possibly TRBD1 for D (7 bases). The CDR3 spans 20 residues. Germline V gene lookup returns CDR1 MNHEY and CDR2 SVGEGT. The ends were cut back, 6 bases at V and 0 bases at J, with 26 bases in the middle. The DNA for the CDR3 is TGTGCCAGCAGCTCCGATAGGGTGACAGGGAGGATAACGAACACCGGGGAGCTGTTTTTT. It yields the protein CASSSDRVTGRITNTGELFF.

CDR3 nucleotide sequence: TGTGCCAGCAGTTACTCTGAGCGGGCCCTAGATACGCAGTATTTT. It encodes CASSYSERALDTQYF. The chain joins TRBV6-6 to TRBJ2-3; D may be TRBD2 (6 bases). V lost 0 bases to trimming and J lost 5 bases, with 12 bases between them. Germline values: CDR1 MNHNY, CDR2 SVGAGI (reference sequence). The CDR3 covers 15 residues.

This clonotype was recorded many times. The chain carries TRBV27 and TRBJ2-3; weak D call: TRBD2 (5 bases). Trimming stripped 5 bases from V and 1 base from J, with 10 bases between. CDR1 and CDR2 from the germline V gene are MNHEY and SMNVEV (reference sequence). This CDR3 is 14 amino acids long. The CDR3 DNA follows: TGTGCCAGCAGTCCTGGACTTGGCACAGATACGCAGTATTTT. This codes for CASSPGLGTDTQYF.

V gene TRBV7-2 combines with J gene TRBJ2-1; 7 bases match TRBD2. The CDR3 runs 12 residues. After removal of 10 bases from V and 5 bases from J, the junction contained 5 bases not matched to a gene. Per germline, CDR1 SGHTA and CDR2 FQGNSA. The CDR3 here is CATAGGNNEQFF. The CDR3 DNA reads TGTGCCACCGCCGGGGGGAACAATGAGCAGTTCTTC.

This clonotype was seen only a few times. The chain recombines TRBV12-5 with TRBJ2-3; 10 nucleotides align to TRBD2. The CDR3 length is 14 residues. V lost 6 bases and J lost 5; bases outside the gene matches: 5. CDR1 and CDR2 from the germline V gene are LGHNT and FRNRAP. Here the CDR3 DNA reads TGTGCTAGTGGCCCTAGCGGGAGTAAAGATACGCAGTATTTT. Translation: CASGPSGSKDTQYF.

This clonotype was seen at least ten times. The chain couples TRBV27 to TRBJ2-3; 11 nucleotides agree with TRBD2. The CDR3 spans 15 residues. Germline values: CDR1 MNHEY, CDR2 SMNVEV (reference sequence). Trimming at V came to 2 bases and at J to 5 bases, leaving 3 bases not matched to a gene. In DNA form, the CDR3 reads TGTGCCAGCAGTTTAATAGCGGGAGGGGGAGATACGCAGTATTTT. Translating it yields CASSLIAGGGDTQYF.

This clonotype showed up just a few times. V is TRBV6-2 or TRBV6-3 and J is TRBJ2-1; tentative D call: TRBD2 (5 bases). CDR1 is MNHEY, CDR2 SVGEGT, per germline. There are 16 residues in the CDR3. Trimming stripped 6 bases from V and 0 bases from J, with 15 bases between. The CDR3 sequence is CASSPPMGSSYNEQFF. The CDR3 nucleotides are TGTGCCAGCAGCCCTCCTATGGGGAGCTCCTACAATGAGCAGTTCTTC.

The chain employs TRBV3-1 and TRBJ2-1; D is unclear. V dropped 3 bases and J dropped 3 bases, with 9 bases sitting between them. The CDR3 runs to 14 residues. Germline V gene sequence: CDR1 LGHDT, CDR2 YNNKEL (reference sequence). The CDR3 protein is CASSHGAYYNEQFF. DNA for the CDR3: TGTGCCAGCAGCCATGGTGCCTACTACAATGAGCAGTTCTTC.

This clonotype was detected a few times. CDR3 amino acids: CASSTGTSGSNEQFF. The CDR3 coding sequence is TGCGCCAGCAGCACCGGGACTAGCGGGAGTAATGAGCAGTTCTTC. The V call is TRBV5-1, the J call TRBJ2-1, with 14 bases lining up with TRBD2. V dropped 4 bases and J dropped 7; count of bases not matched to a gene: 4. The CDR3 totals 15 residues. CDR1 is SGHRS, CDR2 YFSETQ, per germline. Drawing the rest from reference TRBV5-1 and TRBJ2-1, the complete variable domain is KAGVTQTPRYLIKTRGQQVTLSCSPISGHRSVSWYQQTPGQGLQFLFEYFSETQRNKGNFPGRFSGRQFSNSRSEMNVSTLELGDSALYLCASSTGTSGSNEQFFGPGTRLTVL.

Within the sample, this clonotype is medium-sized. This sequence joins TRBV7-2 and TRBJ1-1, with D maybe TRBD1 (6 bases). This CDR3 comprises 14 residues. Germline values: CDR1 SGHTA, CDR2 FQGNSA. Trimming took off 5 bases at V and 3 bases at J, with 13 bases between the two ends. CDR3 in DNA: TGTGCCAGCAGCCTAGGGGGAAGCTACACTGAAGCTTTCTTT. It translates to CASSLGGSYTEAFF.

The sample holds many counts of this clonotype. At one of its ends the junction is not consistent with the germline gene, which may arise from a read error. CDR3 amino acids: CAISADRNTEPFF. As DNA, the CDR3 is TGTGCCATCAGTGCTGACCGCAACACTGAACCTTTCTTT. The chain recombines TRBV10-3 with TRBJ1-1; D not resolved. The CDR3 totals 13 residues. Germline CDR1 ENHRY, CDR2 SYGVKD.

The table lists this clonotype with many counts. CDR3 DNA: TGTGCCAGCAGTTACCAGCATCGCGAGCAGTACTTC. Protein sequence: CASSYQHREQYF. This chain links TRBV6-2 or TRBV6-3 with TRBJ2-7; no clear D. The CDR3 has 12 residues. In germline, CDR1 is MNHEY, CDR2 SVGEGT. Deletions cut 2 bases from V and 6 bases from J, with 8 bases between.

The sample holds many counts of this clonotype. The chain uses TRBV4-2 and TRBJ2-7, with TRBD1 matching over 9 bases. The ends lost 1 base at V and 6 bases at J; junction bases unmatched: 7. Germline CDR1 and CDR2: LGHNA and YNFKEQ. This CDR3 contains 15 residues. DNA of the CDR3: TGTGCCAGCAGCCAAGGGACAGGGGACCCCAGCGAGCAGTACTTC. As protein: CASSQGTGDPSEQYF.

This clonotype has a count of ten or more. The rearrangement uses TRBV4-2 and TRBJ1-2; the D is unclear. CDR1 LGHNA and CDR2 YNFKEQ come from the germline V gene. Deletions cut 1 base from V and 3 bases from J, with 6 bases between. The CDR3 runs 13 residues. CDR3 in DNA: TGTGCCAGCAGCCAAGGGTCGGACTATGGCTACACCTTC. Amino acids: CASSQGSDYGYTF.

Many counts were recorded for this clonotype. The chain recombines TRBV3-1 with TRBJ1-6; no definite D call. Germline lookup yields CDR1 LGHDT and CDR2 YNNKEL (reference sequence). The CDR3 sequence is 14 residues long. V gave up 1 base and J gave up 6 bases, with 7 bases separating them. The DNA for the CDR3 is TGTGCCAGCAGCCAAGTCGCGAGTAATTCACCCCTCCACTTT. Translating it yields CASSQVASNSPLHF.

This clonotype was counted ten times or more. The V and J genes are TRBV9 and TRBJ2-1; 10 bases are shared with TRBD2. Trimming at V came to 4 bases and at J to 4 bases, leaving 5 bases not matched to a gene. The V gene's germline CDR1 is SGDLS and CDR2 YYNGEE. The CDR3 contains 15 residues. This CDR3 reads CASSPFSGGYNEQFF. Written as DNA, the CDR3 is TGTGCCAGCAGCCCCTTTAGCGGGGGGTACAATGAGCAGTTCTTC.